The 16 T cell receptor beta chains listed next were all sequenced from one sample in a study of cytomegalovirus exposure and HLA in healthy donors. PCR was performed using 60 Vbeta and 13 Jbeta primers. Repertoires were generated with immunoSEQ multiplex PCR, while TCRdb's copy carries only in-frame clones and drops some. The table includes about 210,000 clones, 75% to 85% detected once. Sequencing was carried out using PBMCs. All receptors come from a male donor in good health and CMV-seropositive.

CDR3 residues: CANRQFDDSGEGDNEQFF. The DNA of the CDR3 is TGTGCCAACCGGCAATTCGACGATAGCGGGGAGGGGGACAATGAGCAGTTCTTC. The J gene is TRBJ2-1, the V gene TRBV9, with TRBD2 matching 8 bases. Germline trimming cut 9 bases from V and 5 bases from J; bases unmatched to any gene: 22. CDR3 length: 18 amino acids. The V gene's germline CDR1 is SGDLS and CDR2 YYNGEE. The full variable domain, completed using reference TRBV9 and TRBJ2-1, is DSGVTQTPKHLITATGQRVTLRCSPRSGDLSVYWYQQSLDQGLQFLIQYYNGEERAKGNILERFSAQQFPDLHSELNLSSLELGDSALYFCANRQFDDSGEGDNEQFFGPGTRLTVL.

This clone was recorded once. This chain connects TRBV5-4 to TRBJ1-4; D might be TRBD1 (5 bases). The V and J ends lost 0 bases and 7 bases respectively, with 13 bases between them. The CDR3 extends over 15 amino acids. Germline CDR1 is SGHNT and CDR2 is YYREEE (reference sequence). CDR3: CASSLGSGNSEKLFF. The CDR3 DNA reads as TGTGCCAGCAGCTTGGGGTCAGGGAATAGTGAAAAACTGTTTTTT. Full variable domain (missing parts from reference TRBV5-4 and TRBJ1-4): ETGVTQSPTHLIKTRGQQVTLRCSSQSGHNTVSWYQQALGQGPQFIFQYYREEENGRGNFPPRFSGLQFPNYSSELNVNALELDDSALYLCASSLGSGNSEKLFFGSGTQLSVL.

The genes are TRBV6-1 and TRBJ1-4, with 9 bases lining up with TRBD1. V lost 8 bases to trimming and J lost 4 bases; unmatched junction nucleotides: 5. Per the germline V gene, CDR1 is MNHNS and CDR2 is SASEGT. The CDR3 is 14 amino acids. CDR3 sequence (DNA): TGTGCCAGCTACCGGGACAGGGTTAATGAAAAACTGTTTTTT. Its translation: CASYRDRVNEKLFF.

The V call is TRBV25-1, the J call TRBJ1-4, with TRBD1 matching over 8 bases. The CDR3 length is 15 residues. After removal of 3 bases from V and 10 bases from J, the junction contained 10 bases not matched to a gene. Germline V gene sequence: CDR1 MGHDK, CDR2 SYGVNS. CDR3 amino acids: CASSDGGQGDLKLFF. CDR3 sequence (DNA): TGTGCCAGCAGTGATGGCGGACAGGGAGATTTAAAACTGTTTTTT.

The chain has TRBV27 and TRBJ2-5; D is possibly TRBD2 (5 bases). The CDR3 contains 14 residues. The V end lost 2 bases, the J end lost 7 bases, and 14 bases lay between the germline ends. Germline V lookup: CDR1 MNHEY, CDR2 SMNVEV (reference sequence). The CDR3 nucleotides read TGTGCCAGCAGTTTAAGGCGCAGAGAGGGGACCCAGTACTTC. Amino acids: CASSLRRREGTQYF.

This clone was seen a single time. The V and J genes are TRBV4-3 and TRBJ1-2; a possible D gene is TRBD1 (6 bases). V shed 0 bases and J shed 7 bases, with 15 bases lying between them. This CDR3 spans 15 amino acids. Germline CDR1 is LGHNA and CDR2 is YSLEER. In DNA, the CDR3 is TGCGCCAGCAGCCAAGAATGGGCAGGGGTGGGTGGCTACACCTTC. Amino acid sequence: CASSQEWAGVGGYTF.

CDR3 sequence reads: CASSVAPGLDQETQYF. In DNA form, the CDR3 reads TGTGCCAGCAGCGTAGCCCCCGGACTAGACCAAGAGACCCAGTACTTC. The V and J genes are TRBV9 and TRBJ2-5; 7 bases are shared with TRBD2. The CDR3 has 16 amino acids. From germline, CDR1 is SGDLS and CDR2 YYNGEE. The V and J ends lost 0 bases and 0 bases, in that order; junction bases with no gene match: 5.

This clone occurred once. This sequence joins TRBV7-2 and TRBJ1-1; D unclear. Per germline, CDR1 SGHTA and CDR2 FQGNSA. Trimming pared 5 bases from V and 1 base from J, leaving 11 bases between. The CDR3 has 14 amino acids. Written as DNA, the CDR3 is TGTGCCAGCAGCCTCTCGCGGGGGAACACTGAAGCTTTCTTT. This codes for CASSLSRGNTEAFF. Complete variable domain (other parts from reference TRBV7-2 and TRBJ1-1): GAGVSQSPSNKVTEKGKDVELRCDPISGHTALYWYRQSLGQGLEFLIYFQGNSAPDKSGLPSDRFSAERTGGSVSTLTIQRTQQEDSAVYLCASSLSRGNTEAFFGQGTRLTVV.

V gene TRBV7-2 combines with J gene TRBJ2-2; 10 bases agree with TRBD2. CDR1 SGHTA and CDR2 FQGNSA come from the germline V gene. The V segment lost 1 base and the J segment 4 bases; nucleotides outside the gene matches: 6. This CDR3 has 17 amino acids. In DNA, the CDR3 is TGTGCCAGCAGCTTAGGCTTAGCGGGAGGAGCCACCGGGGAGCTGTTTTTT. Protein sequence: CASSLGLAGGATGELFF.

A single count supports this clone. This sequence joins TRBV19 and TRBJ2-4, with 8 nucleotides matching TRBD1. CDR3 length: 15 residues. V was clipped by 7 bases and J by 2 bases; unmatched bases: 7. CDR1 and CDR2 (germline): LNHDA, SQIVND (reference sequence). CDR3 nucleotide sequence: TGTGCCAGTATGGCTGGACAGGGACCCAAAAACATTCAGTACTTC. Residues: CASMAGQGPKNIQYF.

This clone was counted a few times. The chain is built from TRBV5-1 and TRBJ2-3; 11 positions match TRBD2. From germline, CDR1 is SGHRS and CDR2 YFSETQ. V lost 0 bases to trimming and J lost 0 bases; unmatched junction nucleotides: 9. The CDR3 extends over 19 amino acids. Written as DNA, the CDR3 is TGCGCCAGCAGCTTGGCTAGCGGGAGGTTGGATGGTAGCACAGATACGCAGTATTTT. This encodes CASSLASGRLDGSTDTQYF.

The V and J genes are TRBV7-3 and TRBJ2-1, with 11 bases aligning to TRBD2. The germline V gene has CDR1 SGHTA and CDR2 FQGTGA. The CDR3 sequence is 15 residues long. After removal of 6 bases from V and 5 bases from J, the junction contained 6 bases not matched to a gene. The CDR3 region is CASSRLAGLNNEQFF. The CDR3, as DNA: TGTGCCAGCAGTCGACTAGCGGGGCTCAACAATGAGCAGTTCTTC.

The rearrangement joins TRBV27 to TRBJ2-2; TRBD1 might be the D (5 bases). Germline-derived CDR1 and CDR2 are MNHEY and SMNVEV (reference sequence). Between the trimmed V and J ends, which lost 4 bases and 3 bases, there was a span of 6 bases. The CDR3 totals 13 residues. The CDR3 DNA follows: TGTGCCAGCAGTTCACAGGACACCGGGGAGCTGTTTTTT. This sequence encodes CASSSQDTGELFF.

This clone showed up just once. The chain employs TRBV5-1 and TRBJ1-2; 9 bases fit TRBD1. CDR3 length equals 13 residues. Germline V gene data show CDR1 as SGHRS and CDR2 as YFSETQ. V shed 4 bases, J shed 8 bases, and the junction held 6 bases outside the gene matches. The CDR3 protein is CASSLTGGGGYTF. The DNA for the CDR3 is TGCGCCAGCAGCCTAACAGGGGGCGGCGGCTACACCTTC.

The count of this clone is one. V is TRBV6-5 and J is TRBJ2-2; unclear D gene. This CDR3 contains 13 residues. Looked up from germline, CDR1 is MNHEY and CDR2 is SVGAGI. V lost 5 bases, J lost 7 bases, and 11 bases lay in between. The CDR3 DNA sequence: TGTGCCAGCAGTCCCAACACCATCGGGGAGCTGTTTTTT. This encodes CASSPNTIGELFF.

This chain links TRBV5-1 with TRBJ1-5; 7 nucleotides align to TRBD1. Germline lookup yields CDR1 SGHRS and CDR2 YFSETQ. The CDR3 totals 13 residues. V was clipped by 4 bases and J by 9 bases; unmatched bases: 7. This chain's CDR3 is CASSPGYRGPQHF. The CDR3, as DNA: TGCGCCAGCAGCCCCGGGTACAGGGGGCCCCAGCATTTT.